This TCR beta chain was profiled in a study of blood T cells in healthy people across ages. The extraction recovered at least 5.5 micrograms of total RNA per sample. This CDR3 has 13 amino acids. The germline V gene encodes CDR1 SGHNT and CDR2 YENEEA. V gave up 5 bases and J gave up 3 bases, with 7 bases separating them. For the second PCR, which ran for about 7 to 12 cycles, a sample-barcoded 5' primer and a J-beta primer mix were used. Per sample, CDR3-containing paired-end reads numbered at least 3 million. Each CDR3 protein is one row after TCRdb ran MiXCR on the 5' RACE reads. Among about 590,000 distinct CDR3 sequences listed, less than 35% were seen once.

Specimen: blood. This receptor was identified in a woman over 75 in good health. This rearrangement joins TRBV11-3 to TRBJ2-2; no clear D. The CDR3 DNA is TGTGCCAGCAGCCCCGTAGACACCGGGGAGCTGTTTTTT. Protein product: CASSPVDTGELFF.